The entry below describes one T cell receptor (beta chain). The target antigen is unknown. The repertoire was sequenced with immunoSEQ multiplex PCR; TCRdb's copy has only in-frame clones and lacks some. Among 300,000 to 500,000 clones listed, less than 90% were seen once. This sample was included in a study of Ad26.COV2.S vaccination and SARS-CoV-2 variants. As for treatment: about 20 received Ad26.COV2.S at low or high dose, single or two shots; several received placebo; per-sample allocation not given. Vaccine and placebo recipients were sampled on day 63 after the first injection. This CDR3 comprises 13 residues. CDR1 is SGHNT, CDR2 YENEEA, per germline. The V and J ends lost 9 bases and 6 bases respectively, with 15 bases between them. Findings and limits, study-wide: Vaccinees and placebo recipients showed similar non-spike TCR breadth. Vaccine recipients showed a spike-specific TCR breadth that was higher than in placebo recipients.

The chain employs TRBV11-3 and TRBJ2-4; the D gene is possibly TRBD2 (5 bases). The receptor comes from a person aged 18-65 years who received the Ad26.COV2.S COVID-19 vaccine or a placebo. Material: peripheral blood, obtained in a trial of Ad26.COV2.S vaccine versus placebo. CDR3 loop: CARAGLWVNIQYF. CDR3 in DNA: TGTGCCAGGGCGGGCCTCTGGGTAAACATTCAGTACTTC. Based on the CDR3 plus reference TRBV11-3 and TRBJ2-4, the full variable domain is EAGVVQSPRYKIIEKKQPVAFWCNPISGHNTLYWYLQNLGQGPELLIRYENEEAVDDSQLPKDRFSAERLKGVDSTLKIQPAELGDSAVYLCARAGLWVNIQYFGAGTRLSVL.